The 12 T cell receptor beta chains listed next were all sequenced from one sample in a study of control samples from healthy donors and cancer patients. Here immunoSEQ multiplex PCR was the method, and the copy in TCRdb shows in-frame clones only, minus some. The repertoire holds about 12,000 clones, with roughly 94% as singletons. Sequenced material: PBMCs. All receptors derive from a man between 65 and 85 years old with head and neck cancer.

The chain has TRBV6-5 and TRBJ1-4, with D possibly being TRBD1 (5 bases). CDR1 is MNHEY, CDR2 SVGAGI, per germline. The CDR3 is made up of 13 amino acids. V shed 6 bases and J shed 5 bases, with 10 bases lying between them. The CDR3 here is CASSNRINEKLFF. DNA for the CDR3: TGTGCCAGCAGCAACAGGATCAATGAAAAACTGTTTTTT.

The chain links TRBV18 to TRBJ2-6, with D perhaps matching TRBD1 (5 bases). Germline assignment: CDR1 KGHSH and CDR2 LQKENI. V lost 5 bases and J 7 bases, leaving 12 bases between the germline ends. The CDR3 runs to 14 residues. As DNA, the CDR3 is TGTGCCAGCTCAGACCAGGGTGGCGCCAACGTCCTGACTTTC. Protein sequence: CASSDQGGANVLTF.

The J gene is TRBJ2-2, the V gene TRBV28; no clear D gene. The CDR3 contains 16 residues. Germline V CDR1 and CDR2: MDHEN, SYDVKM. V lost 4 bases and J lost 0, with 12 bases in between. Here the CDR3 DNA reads TGTGCCAGCAGTTATGTGGGCGCGTCGAACACCGGGGAGCTGTTTTTT. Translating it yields CASSYVGASNTGELFF.

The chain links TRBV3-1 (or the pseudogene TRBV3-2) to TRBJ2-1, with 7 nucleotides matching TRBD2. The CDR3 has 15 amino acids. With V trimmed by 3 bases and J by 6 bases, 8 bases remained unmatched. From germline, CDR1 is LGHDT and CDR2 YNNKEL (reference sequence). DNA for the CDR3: TGTGCCAGCAGCCAGGCGGGAGACGGGGGCAATGAGCAGTTCTTC. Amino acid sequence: CASSQAGDGGNEQFF.

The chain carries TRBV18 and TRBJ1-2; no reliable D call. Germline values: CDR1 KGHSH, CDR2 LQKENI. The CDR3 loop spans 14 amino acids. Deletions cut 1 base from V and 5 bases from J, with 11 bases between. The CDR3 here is CASSPQAGEYGYTF. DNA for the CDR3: TGTGCCAGCTCACCACAGGCAGGAGAATATGGCTACACCTTC.

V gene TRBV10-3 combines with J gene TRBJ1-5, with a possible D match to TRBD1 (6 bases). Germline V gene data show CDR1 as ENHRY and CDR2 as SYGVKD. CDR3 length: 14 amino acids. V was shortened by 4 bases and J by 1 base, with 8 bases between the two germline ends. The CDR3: CAISAGESNQPQHF. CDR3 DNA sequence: TGTGCCATCAGTGCAGGGGAGAGCAATCAGCCCCAGCATTTT.

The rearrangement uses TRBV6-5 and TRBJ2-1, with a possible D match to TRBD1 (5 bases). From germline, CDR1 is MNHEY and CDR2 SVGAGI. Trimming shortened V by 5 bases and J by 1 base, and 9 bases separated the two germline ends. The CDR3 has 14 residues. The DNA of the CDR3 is TGTGCCAGCAGTATGACAGATTCCTACAATGAGCAGTTCTTC. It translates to CASSMTDSYNEQFF.

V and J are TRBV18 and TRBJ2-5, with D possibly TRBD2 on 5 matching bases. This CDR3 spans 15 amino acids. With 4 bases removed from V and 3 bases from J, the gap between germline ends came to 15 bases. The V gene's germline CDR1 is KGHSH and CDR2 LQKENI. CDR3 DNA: TGTGCCAGCTCACATAGTTACGGGGTTGAAGAGACCCAGTACTTC. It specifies CASSHSYGVEETQYF.

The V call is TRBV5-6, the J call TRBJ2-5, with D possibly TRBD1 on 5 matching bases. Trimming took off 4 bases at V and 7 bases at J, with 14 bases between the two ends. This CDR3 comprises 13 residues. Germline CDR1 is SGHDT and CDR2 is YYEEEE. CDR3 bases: TGTGCCAGCAGCCCTGGGCAGGGTGTGACCCAGTACTTC. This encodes CASSPGQGVTQYF.

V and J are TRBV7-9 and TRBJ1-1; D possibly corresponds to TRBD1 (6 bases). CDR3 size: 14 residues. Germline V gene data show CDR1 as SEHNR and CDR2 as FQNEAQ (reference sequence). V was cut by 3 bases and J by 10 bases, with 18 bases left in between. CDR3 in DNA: TGTGCCAGCAGCTTGGGCGGAGCACAGGGTCGAGCTTTCTTT. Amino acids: CASSLGGAQGRAFF.

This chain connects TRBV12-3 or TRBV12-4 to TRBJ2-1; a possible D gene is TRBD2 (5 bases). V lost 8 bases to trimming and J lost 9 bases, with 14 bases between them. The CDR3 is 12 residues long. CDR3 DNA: TGTGCCAGCTGGAGAGGGATTGGTGAGCAGTTCTTC. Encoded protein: CASWRGIGEQFF.

This CDR3 is CASQGSGGYTF. CDR3 in DNA: TGTGCCAGTCAGGGGAGTGGTGGCTACACCTTC. The J gene is TRBJ1-2, the V gene TRBV3-1 (or the pseudogene TRBV3-2), with D perhaps matching TRBD1 (6 bases). This CDR3 spans 11 amino acids. Germline assignment: CDR1 LGHDT and CDR2 YNNKEL (reference sequence). The V end lost 9 bases, the J end lost 7 bases, and 12 bases lay between the germline ends.